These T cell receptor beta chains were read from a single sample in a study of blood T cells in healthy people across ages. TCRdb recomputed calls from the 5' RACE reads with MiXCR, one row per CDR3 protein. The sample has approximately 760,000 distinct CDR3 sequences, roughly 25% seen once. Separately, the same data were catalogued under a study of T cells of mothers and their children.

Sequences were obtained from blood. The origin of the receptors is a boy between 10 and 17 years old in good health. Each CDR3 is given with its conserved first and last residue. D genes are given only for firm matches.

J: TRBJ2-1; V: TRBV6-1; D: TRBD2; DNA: TGTGCCAGCAGTGACGAGGGACTAGTGAGCTACAATGAGCAGTTCTTC; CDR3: CASSDEGLVSYNEQFF
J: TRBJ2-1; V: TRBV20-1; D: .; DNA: TGCAGCTTTCGGGGAAAGTCCTACAATGAGCAGTTCTTC; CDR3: CSFRGKSYNEQFF
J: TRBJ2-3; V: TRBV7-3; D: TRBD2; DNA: TGTGCCAGCAGCGGTAGCGGGGGGCCCGATACGCAGTATTTT; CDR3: CASSGSGGPDTQYF
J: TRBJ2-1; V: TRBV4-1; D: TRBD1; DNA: TGCGCCAGCAGCCAACGACAGGGAAATGAGCAGTTCTTC; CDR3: CASSQRQGNEQFF
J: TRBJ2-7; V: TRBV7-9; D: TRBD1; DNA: TGTGCCAGCAGCTTAGCCCACTTGCGAACCGGGACAGGGAACGAGCAGTACTTC; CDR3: CASSLAHLRTGTGNEQYF
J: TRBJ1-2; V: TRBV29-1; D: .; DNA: TGCAGCGTTGATGGGGTTGGCTACACCTTC; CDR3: CSVDGVGYTF
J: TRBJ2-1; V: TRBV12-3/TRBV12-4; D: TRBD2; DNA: TGTGCCAGCATCCTCCGTCTCAGCGGGGGGGCTTTCTATGAGCAGTTCTTC; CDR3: CASILRLSGGAFYEQFF
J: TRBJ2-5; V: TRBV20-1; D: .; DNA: TGCAGTGCCACTGGAGGGGGCCAAGAGACCCAGTACTTC; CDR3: CSATGGGQETQYF
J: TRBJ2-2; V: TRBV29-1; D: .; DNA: TGCAGCGTCGCCCTAGGGGCCGGGGCGCTGTTTTTT; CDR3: CSVALGAGALFF
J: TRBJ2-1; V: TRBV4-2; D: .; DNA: TGTGCCAGCAGCCAAGATAAGGTAAATGAGCAGTTCTTC; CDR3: CASSQDKVNEQFF